Below, 23 T cell receptor beta chains from the same sample are listed, as sequenced in a study of blood T cell repertoires in COVID-19. Some clones are missing from TCRdb's copy, which holds only in-frame ones; the method was immunoSEQ multiplex PCR. The table has fewer than 200,000 clones, around 82% seen once; the top ten hold over 2%. Sequencing was carried out using peripheral blood. The source is a woman older than 75 with acute or convalescent COVID-19.

This chain uses TRBV7-2 with TRBJ2-7; D remains unclear. CDR1 is SGHTA, CDR2 FQGNSA, per germline. Deletions cut 5 bases from V and 6 bases from J, with 14 bases between. The CDR3 contains 13 residues. CDR3 bases: TGTGCCAGCAGCCCGGTGTCATCGGGCGAGCAGTACTTC. This encodes CASSPVSSGEQYF. Filled out from reference TRBV7-2 and TRBJ2-7, the complete variable domain reads GAGVSQSPSNKVTEKGKDVELRCDPISGHTALYWYRQSLGQGLEFLIYFQGNSAPDKSGLPSDRFSAERTGGSVSTLTIQRTQQEDSAVYLCASSPVSSGEQYFGPGTRLTVT.

The chain carries TRBV6-2 or TRBV6-3 and TRBJ1-1, with 8 bases identical to TRBD1. Trimming took 5 bases from V and 1 from J; bases not matched to a gene: 3. Per germline, CDR1 MNHEY and CDR2 SVGEGT. This CDR3 spans 14 amino acids. The CDR3 sequence: CASSGQGRNTEAFF. The CDR3 nucleotides read TGTGCCAGCAGTGGACAGGGCCGGAACACTGAAGCTTTCTTT.

This chain connects TRBV5-1 to TRBJ1-1, with 10 bases aligning to TRBD1. Trimming removed 4 bases from V and 4 bases from J; junction bases left unmatched: 10. The CDR3 length is 16 residues. Germline lookup yields CDR1 SGHRS and CDR2 YFSETQ. CDR3 nucleotide sequence: TGCGCCAGCAGCGTGGGACAGGGGATCGTAAGCACTGAAGCTTTCTTT. This translates into CASSVGQGIVSTEAFF.

The V gene is TRBV9, the J gene TRBJ2-5, with 13 bases lining up with TRBD2. This CDR3 region has 16 residues. Germline CDR1 reads SGDLS; CDR2 reads YYNGEE. Trimming took 4 bases from V and 4 from J; bases not matched to a gene: 7. The CDR3 here is CASSSLLAGGRETQYF. The CDR3 DNA is TGTGCCAGCAGCTCCTTACTAGCGGGGGGGCGAGAGACCCAGTACTTC. Using reference TRBV9 and TRBJ2-5 for the parts outside the CDR3, the full variable domain is DSGVTQTPKHLITATGQRVTLRCSPRSGDLSVYWYQQSLDQGLQFLIQYYNGEERAKGNILERFSAQQFPDLHSELNLSSLELGDSALYFCASSSLLAGGRETQYFGPGTRLLVL.

V usage is TRBV9 and J usage is TRBJ1-2, with D possibly being TRBD1 (5 bases). Germline CDR1 reads SGDLS; CDR2 reads YYNGEE. The CDR3 sequence is 15 residues long. The V and J ends lost 4 bases and 3 bases respectively, with 16 bases between them. CDR3 bases: TGTGCCAGCAGCCAGGCAGGGTTAGACGACTATGGCTACACCTTC. Its translation: CASSQAGLDDYGYTF.

This chain joins TRBV9 and TRBJ1-5, with a possible D match to TRBD1 (5 bases). V lost 5 bases and J lost 3, with 18 bases in between. The CDR3 extends over 16 amino acids. Looked up from germline, CDR1 is SGDLS and CDR2 is YYNGEE. In nucleotides, the CDR3 is TGTGCCAGCAGTGGTCCCCGGGGGGGTCTCAATCAGCCCCAGCATTTT. It translates to CASSGPRGGLNQPQHF.

The chain links TRBV29-1 to TRBJ2-3, with 9 bases that match TRBD1. Germline CDR1 and CDR2: SQVTM and ANQGSEA. Trimming cost V 1 base and J 5 bases; bases outside gene matches: 7. The CDR3 spans 15 residues. CDR3 residues: CSVEGKGQGEDTQYF. Written as DNA, the CDR3 is TGCAGCGTTGAAGGCAAGGGACAGGGAGAAGATACGCAGTATTTT.

This clone was detected only a few times. The V and J genes are TRBV4-1 and TRBJ1-5, with D possibly TRBD1 on 6 matching bases. The CDR3 covers 15 residues. Deletions cut 0 bases from V and 2 bases from J, with 8 bases between. CDR1 and CDR2 from the germline V gene are MGHRA and YSYEKL. CDR3 sequence: CASSQDGGGNQPQHF. In nucleotides, the CDR3 is TGCGCCAGCAGCCAAGATGGGGGCGGCAATCAGCCCCAGCATTTT.

V and J are TRBV19 and TRBJ1-1; possibly TRBD1 for D (5 bases). Trimming shortened V by 7 bases and J by 7 bases, and 16 bases separated the two germline ends. The germline gives CDR1 LNHDA, CDR2 SQIVND (reference sequence). This CDR3 has 13 amino acids. CDR3 in amino acids: CASMLAGIGEAFF. In DNA, the CDR3 is TGTGCCAGTATGCTTGCAGGGATCGGTGAAGCTTTCTTT.

This rearrangement joins TRBV10-3 to TRBJ2-1; 13 bases match TRBD2. The CDR3 spans 16 residues. Unmatched junction bases numbered 6, after V lost 6 bases and J lost 4 bases. CDR1 and CDR2 (germline): ENHRY, SYGVKD. The CDR3 sequence is CAISTPGLAGYNEQFF. The CDR3 DNA reads TGTGCCATCAGCACTCCGGGACTAGCGGGATACAATGAGCAGTTCTTC.

The chain combines TRBV6-1 with TRBJ1-1; D may be TRBD1 (6 bases). The CDR3 covers 16 residues. V lost 3 bases and J lost 3, with 17 bases in between. Germline V gene lookup returns CDR1 MNHNS and CDR2 SASEGT. CDR3 residues: CASSDLRGWADTEAFF. CDR3 coding DNA: TGTGCCAGCAGTGATTTGAGGGGGTGGGCGGACACTGAAGCTTTCTTT.

The chain couples TRBV6-1 to TRBJ1-2; no definite D call. With 0 bases removed from V and 5 bases from J, the gap between germline ends came to 7 bases. CDR1 MNHNS and CDR2 SASEGT come from the germline V gene. CDR3 length: 13 residues. For the CDR3, the DNA is TGTGCCAGCAGTGAAGCGACTCTTTATGGCTACACCTTC. Its translation is CASSEATLYGYTF.

This chain links TRBV18 with TRBJ1-4; D possibly corresponds to TRBD1 (6 bases). The CDR3 covers 14 residues. Germline CDR1 reads KGHSH; CDR2 reads LQKENI. Trimming left V 3 bases short and J 4 bases short, with 9 bases between. The CDR3 protein is CASSPGQNNEKLFF. The DNA of the CDR3 is TGTGCCAGCTCACCTGGACAGAATAATGAAAAACTGTTTTTT.

The J gene is TRBJ1-5, the V gene TRBV19; D is uncertain. Looked up from germline, CDR1 is LNHDA and CDR2 is SQIVND (reference sequence). V was pared by 3 bases and J by 3 bases, with 15 bases between. The CDR3 runs to 16 residues. In DNA form, the CDR3 reads TGTGCCAGTAGTATGTCTTTTGGAGGCTTCAATCAGCCCCAGCATTTT. This gives the protein CASSMSFGGFNQPQHF.

The CDR3 reads CASSRGERVSYEQYF. The CDR3 bases are TGTGCCAGCAGCCGAGGGGAGCGGGTCTCCTACGAGCAGTACTTC. The chain joins TRBV3-1 (or the pseudogene TRBV3-2) to TRBJ2-7, with D perhaps TRBD2 (6 bases). The germline V gene encodes CDR1 LGHDT and CDR2 YNNKEL (reference sequence). Trimming stripped 4 bases from V and 0 bases from J, with 13 bases between. This CDR3 is 15 amino acids long.

This clone was counted only a few times. The J gene is TRBJ2-7, the V gene TRBV28, with D uncertain. This CDR3 region has 13 residues. Germline V gives CDR1 MDHEN, CDR2 SYDVKM. Trimming removed 2 bases from V and 4 bases from J, with 9 bases in between. The CDR3: CASSLQATYEQYF. In DNA form, the CDR3 reads TGTGCCAGCAGTTTACAGGCTACGTACGAGCAGTACTTC.

The CDR3 DNA reads as TGTGCCAGCAGCTTTGGCGGGAGAGGCACCGGGGAGCTGTTTTTT. This gives the protein CASSFGGRGTGELFF. The V gene is TRBV5-4, the J gene TRBJ2-2; 7 bases agree with TRBD2. The CDR3 consists of 15 residues. Unmatched junction bases numbered 5, after V lost 2 bases and J lost 4 bases. From germline, CDR1 is SGHNT and CDR2 YYREEE (reference sequence).

This CDR3 is CASSSPVTAKNIQYF. The CDR3 DNA follows: TGTGCCAGCAGTTCCCCCGTTACTGCCAAAAACATTCAGTACTTC. J is TRBJ2-4 and V is TRBV6-5; D is uncertain. This CDR3 has 15 amino acids. In germline, CDR1 is MNHEY, CDR2 SVGAGI. Trimming took 4 bases from V and 1 from J, leaving 11 bases between them.

The CDR3 DNA sequence: TGTGCCAGCAGAGCGGGGAGCACAGATACGCAGTATTTT. It translates to CASRAGSTDTQYF. V and J are TRBV27 and TRBJ2-3; TRBD2 agrees at 7 bases. In germline, CDR1 is MNHEY, CDR2 SMNVEV (reference sequence). This CDR3 has 13 amino acids. V lost 6 bases, J lost 0 bases, and 0 bases stayed unmatched.

V and J are TRBV2 and TRBJ1-4; 7 bases align to TRBD1. The trim removed 6 bases at V and 6 bases at J, leaving 4 bases unmatched. Germline CDR1 reads SNHLY; CDR2 reads FYNNEI. The CDR3 runs to 13 residues. This CDR3 is CASRRQGDEKLFF. Written as DNA, the CDR3 is TGTGCCAGCAGAAGACAGGGTGATGAAAAACTGTTTTTT.

The chain employs TRBV24-1 and TRBJ1-5, with 7 nucleotides matching TRBD1. Trimming removed 3 bases from V and 7 bases from J; junction bases left unmatched: 8. The CDR3 is 15 residues long. Germline-derived CDR1 and CDR2 are KGHDR and SFDVKD. The CDR3: CATSDQGQSGQPQHF. DNA of the CDR3: TGTGCCACCAGTGATCAGGGACAGTCTGGGCAGCCCCAGCATTTT.

This chain links TRBV7-2 with TRBJ1-5, with D hard to call. Trimming took off 1 base at V and 3 bases at J, with 7 bases between the two ends. CDR3 length: 14 amino acids. Per the germline V gene, CDR1 is SGHTA and CDR2 is FQGNSA. CDR3 DNA: TGTGCCAGCAGCTTAGGGGCCCACAATCAGCCCCAGCATTTT. It specifies CASSLGAHNQPQHF. The variable domain in full, with the rest retrieved from reference TRBV7-2 and TRBJ1-5, is GAGVSQSPSNKVTEKGKDVELRCDPISGHTALYWYRQSLGQGLEFLIYFQGNSAPDKSGLPSDRFSAERTGGSVSTLTIQRTQQEDSAVYLCASSLGAHNQPQHFGDGTRLSIL.

This sequence joins TRBV7-6 and TRBJ1-6, with D perhaps TRBD1 (6 bases). This CDR3 is built from 15 residues. Germline assignment: CDR1 SGHVS and CDR2 FNYEAQ. V was pared by 2 bases and J by 5 bases, with 10 bases between. CDR3 region: CASSLQGPNNSPLHF. The CDR3 region has the DNA TGTGCCAGCAGCTTACAGGGGCCGAATAATTCACCCCTCCACTTT.